One and the same sample provided the 9 T cell receptor beta chains below, sequenced in a study of response to subunit inactivated influenza vaccine. Via MiXCR, TCRdb re-called the RT-PCR reads, giving one row per CDR3 protein. Of about 570,000 distinct CDR3 sequences in the sample, 11% are singletons; the top ten hold 11%. The same sample was also studied in work on T cells expressing NK-cell markers. That source notes: Synthesis of TCR beta cDNA relied on 5'RACE template switching carrying UMIs.

Material: PBMCs from blood, obtained on the day of vaccination. The receptors were gathered from a man aged 45-65 years who received an inactivated influenza vaccine.

There are a few counts of this clonotype. This chain's CDR3 is CASSYPGTPETQYF. DNA of the CDR3: TGTGCCAGCAGTTACCCTGGGACACCGGAGACCCAGTACTTC. The gene calls are TRBV6-5 and TRBJ2-5, with a weak D call TRBD1 (6 bases). V lost 2 bases and J lost 5, with 12 bases in between. This CDR3 comprises 14 residues. Germline V gives CDR1 MNHEY, CDR2 SVGAGI.

This clonotype turned up a few times. This sequence joins TRBV9 and TRBJ2-3, with D maybe TRBD1 (6 bases). CDR3 length: 14 amino acids. Germline CDR1 is SGDLS and CDR2 is YYNGEE. Trimming took 0 bases from V and 6 from J, leaving 11 bases between them. The CDR3 region has the DNA TGTGCCAGCAGCGTAGACAGGGTCGGGGATACGCAGTATTTT. Its protein product is CASSVDRVGDTQYF.

A few counts support this clonotype. CDR3 in DNA: TGTGCCAGCAGTCAACGGGACTACTCCTACGAGCAGTACTTC. This codes for CASSQRDYSYEQYF. The chain joins TRBV12-3 or TRBV12-4 to TRBJ2-7, with 7 bases matching TRBD2. CDR3 length: 14 amino acids. V lost 5 bases to trimming and J lost 0 bases; unmatched junction nucleotides: 4.

This clonotype came up a few times. The chain carries TRBV7-9 and TRBJ1-1, with unresolved D. Per germline, CDR1 SEHNR and CDR2 FQNEAQ (reference sequence). CDR3 size: 12 residues. Trimming pared 1 base from V and 11 bases from J, leaving 11 bases between. Here the CDR3 reads CASSLGAVGAFF. The CDR3 coding sequence is TGTGCCAGCAGCTTAGGGGCAGTCGGCGCTTTCTTT.

V usage is TRBV6-5 and J usage is TRBJ2-1; D ambiguous. V gave up 4 bases and J gave up 3 bases, with 10 bases separating them. CDR1 and CDR2 (germline): MNHEY, SVGAGI. The length of the CDR3 is 14 residues. The CDR3 protein is CASSSLLDYNEQFF. In nucleotides, the CDR3 is TGTGCCAGCAGTTCCCTCTTGGACTACAATGAGCAGTTCTTC.

The chain is built from TRBV12-3 or TRBV12-4 and TRBJ1-2, with TRBD1 matching over 8 bases. CDR3 size: 14 residues. J was trimmed by 8 bases and V by 3 bases; bases with no gene match: 8. The CDR3 protein is CASSFSNRGTGYTF. In DNA form, the CDR3 reads TGTGCCAGCAGTTTTAGTAACAGGGGGACCGGCTACACCTTC.

This clonotype was seen ten or more times. The chain links TRBV20-1 to TRBJ1-2; 9 bases are a match to TRBD1. The length of the CDR3 is 12 residues. Unmatched junction bases numbered 6, after V lost 7 bases and J lost 6 bases. Per the germline V gene, CDR1 is DFQATT and CDR2 is SNEGSKA (reference sequence). The DNA for the CDR3 is TGCAGTGTTGGGACAGGGCCTGATGGCTACACCTTC. Translated, it gives CSVGTGPDGYTF.

This clonotype was seen more than once but under ten times. The chain combines TRBV6-5 with TRBJ1-5, with unresolved D. V was shortened by 0 bases and J by 6 bases, with 9 bases between the two germline ends. The CDR3 extends over 14 amino acids. Germline V gene sequence: CDR1 MNHEY, CDR2 SVGAGI. The CDR3 region is CASSYSATSQPQHF. The DNA for the CDR3 is TGTGCCAGCAGTTACTCGGCCACCAGTCAGCCCCAGCATTTT.

The rearrangement uses TRBV28 and TRBJ2-1, with 8 bases identical to TRBD1. The ends lost 6 bases at V and 4 bases at J; junction bases unmatched: 5. The CDR3 length is 14 residues. Looked up from germline, CDR1 is MDHEN and CDR2 is SYDVKM. Here the CDR3 DNA reads TGTGCCAGCAGGCCGGGACAGGAGTACAATGAGCAGTTCTTC. Translation gives CASRPGQEYNEQFF.